Sequencing of this T cell receptor beta chain was carried out in a study of shared clonotypes between healthy human individuals (dated by TCRdb to the early 2020s). At the level of the whole study: A couple of women and three men aged 18 to 49 years were included in the cohort. For each donor, CD4 naive and CD4 memory were each run on three plates, CD8 naive on two plates, and CD8 memory on one plate. Blood TCR repertoires of about five healthy adults were deeply sequenced to estimate repertoire size and the extent of clonotype sharing between individuals. To increase sequencing depth and limit assay-specific biases, different laboratories used diverse techniques to prepare libraries and sequence TCR repertoires. Between about 0.8 and 9 billion PBMCs per donor were obtained by leukapheresis. Broad study findings and their caveats: Sampling was restricted to blood, and TCR repertoires in tissue are likely to differ from TCR repertoires in blood. Naive subsets generally had larger estimated clonotype richness than memory subsets. Even with the large sequencing depth, rarefaction of the sorted-subset datasets indicated that sequencing was incomplete. Because the study included a small number of donors, the genetic and exposure-history diversity represented was limited. Across a few donors, approximately 5% of naive CD4, 3% to 3.5% of naive CD8, under 2.5% of memory CD4, and approximately 0.4% of memory CD8 clonotypes were shared. Pairwise subsampling indicated that sequencing depth was expected to affect the degree of clonotype sharing among donors. Compared with non-shared clonotypes, the clonotypes found in all four sorted-subset donors had higher generation probabilities.

TCR CDR3 regions were amplified from genomic DNA by multiplex PCR using the deep immunoSEQ assay. Extracted genomic DNA from each cell subset was distributed evenly across all wells of several immunoSEQ 96-well plates, and each plate was treated as a replicate. For sorted subsets, approximately 210 ng of genomic DNA, equivalent to tens of thousands of T cell genomes, went into each replicate PCR. Purified libraries were measured with a Qubit 3.0 fluorometer, size-checked on a Bioanalyzer 2100, and measured again with the KAPA Library Quantification kit. Every immunoSEQ 96-well plate was sequenced on a dedicated single-read 150-cycle Illumina NextSeq 550 flow cell. The original pipeline was this. Because only junctional sequences without quality scores were contained in the immunoSEQ output, filtering matching that applied to full-length reads could not be performed. Sequences were annotated with PyIR, a Python wrapper for IgBLAST v1.9, and V/J genes and CDR3 were assigned using IMGT germline references. Reads were removed for weak V/J assignments (E-value above 1e-6), missing CDR3, stop codons, out-of-frame junctions, or ambiguous translated residues. V3J clonotypes were defined as sequences sharing an identical inferred V gene, J gene, and CDR3 amino acid sequence. The percentage overlap between two repertoires was calculated by dividing the number of shared unique clonotypes by the size of the smaller repertoire. Repertoire richness was assessed with RTK rarefaction, the Chao1 estimator, and Recon v2.1 estimates of unobserved clonotypes. OLGA was used to compute generation probabilities for all TCRbeta clonotypes that the gDNA method yielded from four donors. This immuneACCESS table, as held by TCRdb, lists in-frame sequences with V and J called but not all clones. Of the missing ones, under half trace to an unresolved V gene in checked studies; the others have no known cause. The V and J calls and clone size come from that table; D and trimming were worked out from the DNA. This sample is represented by 1,400,000 or so clones; around 98.5% of them were singletons. 0.36% of the sample goes to the ten largest clones.

Healthy HIV-negative adults with no recently reported acute infections or vaccinations were included as donors. All donors were Caucasian adults living in Nashville, Tennessee, USA. Magnetic negative selection was used to enrich CD4+ T cells, after which naive cells were positively selected on CD45RA and the negative fraction became the memory subset. After blood collection by leukapheresis, PBMCs were isolated using Ficoll-Histopaque density gradient centrifugation and then cryopreserved in the vapor phase of liquid nitrogen. Analytical flow cytometry was used to check the purity and quantity of each magnetically sorted T cell population. Genomic DNA was isolated from each sorted fraction and quantified by UV absorbance on a Nanodrop 2000c. The germline V gene gives CDR1 as SGHNT and CDR2 as YENEEA. Trimming costs V 5 bases and J 6 bases, and their ends lie 20 bases apart. Its CDR3 holds 16 amino acids, cysteine through phenylalanine. Solely the CDR3 DNA is kept, with 48 bases framed from the first base.

Remarks on this clone: Its specific antigen is unknown. Base quality data are lacking; no much larger clone is found one base away.

The sequence links TRBV11-3 to TRBJ2-1; a confident D gene designation cannot be given. This receptor was identified in a man aged 30 to 45 in good health. Sequenced input: naive CD4+ T cells sorted from blood. The sample's cell subset or site label is to be understood as: CD45RA+ positively selected. This receptor carries the CDR3 CASSGVSGLPVNEQFF. The sequence in DNA is TGTGCCAGCAGCGGAGTTTCGGGCCTCCCCGTCAATGAGCAGTTCTTC.